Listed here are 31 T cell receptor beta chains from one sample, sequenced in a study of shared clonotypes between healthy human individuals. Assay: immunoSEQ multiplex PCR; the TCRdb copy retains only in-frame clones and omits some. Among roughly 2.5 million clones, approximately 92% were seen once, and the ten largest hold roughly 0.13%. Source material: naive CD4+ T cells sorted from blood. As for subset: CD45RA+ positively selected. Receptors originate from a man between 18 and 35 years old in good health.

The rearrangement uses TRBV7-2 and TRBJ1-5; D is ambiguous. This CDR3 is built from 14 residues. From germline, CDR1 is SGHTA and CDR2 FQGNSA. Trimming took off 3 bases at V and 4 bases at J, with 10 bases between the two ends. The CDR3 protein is CASSFVQLNQPQHF. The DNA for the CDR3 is TGTGCCAGCAGCTTCGTTCAGCTAAATCAGCCCCAGCATTTT.

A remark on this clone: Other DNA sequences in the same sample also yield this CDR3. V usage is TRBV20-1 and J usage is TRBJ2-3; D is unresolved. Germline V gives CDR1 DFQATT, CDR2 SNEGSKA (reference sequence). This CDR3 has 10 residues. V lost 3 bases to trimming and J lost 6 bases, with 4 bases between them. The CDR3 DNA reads TGCAGTGCTAGCGAGGATACGCAGTATTTT. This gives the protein CSASEDTQYF.

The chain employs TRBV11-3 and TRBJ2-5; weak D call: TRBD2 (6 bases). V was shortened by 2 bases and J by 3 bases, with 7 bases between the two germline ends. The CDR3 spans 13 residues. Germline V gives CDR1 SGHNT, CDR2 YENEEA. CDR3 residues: CASSLWREETQYF. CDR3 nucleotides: TGTGCCAGCAGCTTATGGAGGGAAGAGACCCAGTACTTC.

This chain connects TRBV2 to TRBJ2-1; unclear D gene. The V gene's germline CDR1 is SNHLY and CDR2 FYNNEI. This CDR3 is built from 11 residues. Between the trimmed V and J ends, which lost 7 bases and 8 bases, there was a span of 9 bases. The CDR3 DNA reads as TGTGCCAGCACCCTCTCGGATGAGCAGTTCTTC. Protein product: CASTLSDEQFF.

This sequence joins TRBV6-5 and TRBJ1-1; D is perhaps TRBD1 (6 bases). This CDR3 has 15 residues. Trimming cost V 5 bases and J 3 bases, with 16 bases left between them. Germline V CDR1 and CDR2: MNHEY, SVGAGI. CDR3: CASSQDAGTYTEAFF. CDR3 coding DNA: TGTGCCAGCAGTCAGGACGCCGGGACATACACTGAAGCTTTCTTT.

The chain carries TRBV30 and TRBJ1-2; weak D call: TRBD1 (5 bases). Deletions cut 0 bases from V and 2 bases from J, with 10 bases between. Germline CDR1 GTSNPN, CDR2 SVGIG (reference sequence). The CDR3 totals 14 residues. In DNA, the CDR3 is TGTGCCTGGAGTGTACAGGCAGGGAACTATGGCTACACCTTC. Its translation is CAWSVQAGNYGYTF.

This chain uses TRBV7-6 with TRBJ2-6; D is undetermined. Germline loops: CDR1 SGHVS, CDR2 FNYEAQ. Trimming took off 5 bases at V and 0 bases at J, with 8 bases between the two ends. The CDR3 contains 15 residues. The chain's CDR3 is CASSLGNSGANVLTF. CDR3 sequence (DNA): TGTGCCAGCAGCCTGGGGAACTCTGGGGCCAACGTCCTGACTTTC.

The CDR3 loop reads CASSLGRGGQKFSYEQYF. The CDR3 DNA sequence: TGCGCCAGCAGCTTGGGGAGGGGAGGACAGAAATTCTCCTACGAGCAGTACTTC. The genes are TRBV5-1 and TRBJ2-7; perhaps D is TRBD1 or TRBD2 (6 bases each). The CDR3 has 18 amino acids. The germline V gene has CDR1 SGHRS and CDR2 YFSETQ. V was trimmed by 0 bases and J by 0 bases, leaving 19 bases between them.

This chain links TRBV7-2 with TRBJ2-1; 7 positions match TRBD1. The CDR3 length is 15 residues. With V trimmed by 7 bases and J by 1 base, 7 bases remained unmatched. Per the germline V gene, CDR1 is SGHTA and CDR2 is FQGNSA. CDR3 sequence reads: CASMTDRSSYNEQFF. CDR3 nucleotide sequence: TGTGCCAGCATGACGGACAGGTCATCCTACAATGAGCAGTTCTTC.

In DNA, the CDR3 is TGTGCCATCAGTGAAGGAGGCGGGGCGAACACCGGGGAGCTGTTTTTT. Translation: CAISEGGGANTGELFF. The J gene is TRBJ2-2, the V gene TRBV10-3; possible D gene TRBD2, 6 bases. V gave up 3 bases and J gave up 0 bases, with 11 bases separating them. Germline loops: CDR1 ENHRY, CDR2 SYGVKD. CDR3 length: 16 amino acids.

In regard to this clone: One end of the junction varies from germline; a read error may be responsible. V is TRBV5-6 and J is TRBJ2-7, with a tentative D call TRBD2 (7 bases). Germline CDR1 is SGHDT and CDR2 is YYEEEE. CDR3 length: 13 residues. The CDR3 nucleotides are TGTGCCAGCAGCTCTTCGGCGGGGGCCACGGTGTCCTTC. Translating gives CASSSSAGATVSF. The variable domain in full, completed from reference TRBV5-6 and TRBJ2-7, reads DAGVTQSPTHLIKTRGQQVTLRCSPKSGHDTVSWYQQALGQGPQFIFQYYEEEERQRGNFPDRFSGHQFPNYSSELNVNALLLGDSALYLCASSSSAGATVSFGPGTRLTVT.

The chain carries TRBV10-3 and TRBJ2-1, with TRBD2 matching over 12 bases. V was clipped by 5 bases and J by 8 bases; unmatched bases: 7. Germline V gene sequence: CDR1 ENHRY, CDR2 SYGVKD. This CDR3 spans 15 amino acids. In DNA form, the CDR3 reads TGTGCCATCAGTTCGTCTAGCGGGAGGGCCGATGAGCAGTTCTTC. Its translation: CAISSSSGRADEQFF.

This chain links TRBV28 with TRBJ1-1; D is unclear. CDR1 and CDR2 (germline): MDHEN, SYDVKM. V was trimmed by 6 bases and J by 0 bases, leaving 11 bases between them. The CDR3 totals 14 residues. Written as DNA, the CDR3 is TGTGCCAGCAGGTTCAGAGCCCTGAACACTGAAGCTTTCTTT. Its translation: CASRFRALNTEAFF.

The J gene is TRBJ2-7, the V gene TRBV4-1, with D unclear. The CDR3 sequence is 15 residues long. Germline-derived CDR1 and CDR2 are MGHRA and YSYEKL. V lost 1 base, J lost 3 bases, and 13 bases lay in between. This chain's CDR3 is CASSQARDPIYEQYF. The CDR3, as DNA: TGCGCCAGCAGCCAAGCTAGGGATCCTATCTACGAGCAGTACTTC.

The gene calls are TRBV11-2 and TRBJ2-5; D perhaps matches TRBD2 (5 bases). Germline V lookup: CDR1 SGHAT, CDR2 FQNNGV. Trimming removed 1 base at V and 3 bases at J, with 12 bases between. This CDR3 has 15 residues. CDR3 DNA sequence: TGTGCCAGCAGCTTAGTGGGTCGAGCGGAAGAGACCCAGTACTTC. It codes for CASSLVGRAEETQYF.

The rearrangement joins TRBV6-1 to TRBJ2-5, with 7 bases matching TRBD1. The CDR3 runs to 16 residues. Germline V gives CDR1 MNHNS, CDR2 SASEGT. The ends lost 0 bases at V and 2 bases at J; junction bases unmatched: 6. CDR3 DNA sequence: TGTGCCAGCAGTGAAGCCTTTGGACAGGCGCAAGAGACCCAGTACTTC. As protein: CASSEAFGQAQETQYF.

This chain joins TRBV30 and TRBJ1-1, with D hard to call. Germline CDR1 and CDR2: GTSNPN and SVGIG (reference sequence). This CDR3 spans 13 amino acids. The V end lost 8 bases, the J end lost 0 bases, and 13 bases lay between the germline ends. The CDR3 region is CAGHLGMNTEAFF. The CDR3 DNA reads TGTGCCGGGCACCTCGGCATGAACACTGAAGCTTTCTTT. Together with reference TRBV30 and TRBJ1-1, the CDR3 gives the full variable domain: SQTIHQWPATLVQPVGSPLSLECTVEGTSNPNLYWYRQAAGRGLQLLFYSVGIGQISSEVPQNLSASRPQDRQFILSSKKLLLSDSGFYLCAGHLGMNTEAFFGQGTRLTVV.

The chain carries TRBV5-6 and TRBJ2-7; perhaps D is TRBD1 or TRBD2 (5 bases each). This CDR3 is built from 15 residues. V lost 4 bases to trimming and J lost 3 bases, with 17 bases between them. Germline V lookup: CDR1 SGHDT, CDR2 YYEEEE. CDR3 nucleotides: TGTGCCAGCAGCCGGCCGGTCCAGGGAGACTACGAGCAGTACTTC. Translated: CASSRPVQGDYEQYF.

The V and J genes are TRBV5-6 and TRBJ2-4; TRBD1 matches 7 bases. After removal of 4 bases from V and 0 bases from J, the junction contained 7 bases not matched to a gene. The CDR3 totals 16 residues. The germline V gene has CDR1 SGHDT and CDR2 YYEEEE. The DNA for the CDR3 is TGTGCCAGCAGCCCAGGGGGAAACCCAGCCAAAAACATTCAGTACTTC. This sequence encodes CASSPGGNPAKNIQYF.

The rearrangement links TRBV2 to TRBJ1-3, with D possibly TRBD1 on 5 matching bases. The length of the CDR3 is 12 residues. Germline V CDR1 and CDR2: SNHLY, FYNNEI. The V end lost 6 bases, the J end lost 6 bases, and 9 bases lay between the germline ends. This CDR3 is CASRRDENTIYF. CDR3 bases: TGTGCCAGCAGAAGGGACGAAAACACCATATATTTT.

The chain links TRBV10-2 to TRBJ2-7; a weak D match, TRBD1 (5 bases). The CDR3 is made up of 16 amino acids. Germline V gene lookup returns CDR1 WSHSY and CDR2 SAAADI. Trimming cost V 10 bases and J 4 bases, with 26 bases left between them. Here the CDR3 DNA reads TGCGCCACCCTAAGGGGATCGTATGGCCAAGGATACGAGCAGTACTTC. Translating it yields CATLRGSYGQGYEQYF.

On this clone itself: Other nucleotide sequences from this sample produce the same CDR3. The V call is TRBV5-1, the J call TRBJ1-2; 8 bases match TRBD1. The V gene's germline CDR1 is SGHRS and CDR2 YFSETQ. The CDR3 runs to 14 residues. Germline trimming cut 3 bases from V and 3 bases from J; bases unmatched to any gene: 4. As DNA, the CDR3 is TGCGCCAGCAGCTCGACAGGGGACGACTATGGCTACACCTTC. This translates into CASSSTGDDYGYTF.

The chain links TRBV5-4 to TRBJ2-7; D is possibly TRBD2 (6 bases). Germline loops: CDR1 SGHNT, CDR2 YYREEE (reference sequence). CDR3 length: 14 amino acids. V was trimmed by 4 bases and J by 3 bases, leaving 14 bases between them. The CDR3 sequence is CASSRDPAGYEQYF. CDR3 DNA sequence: TGTGCCAGCAGCAGGGACCCAGCGGGCTACGAGCAGTACTTC. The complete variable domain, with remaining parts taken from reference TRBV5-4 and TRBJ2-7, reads ETGVTQSPTHLIKTRGQQVTLRCSSQSGHNTVSWYQQALGQGPQFIFQYYREEENGRGNFPPRFSGLQFPNYSSELNVNALELDDSALYLCASSRDPAGYEQYFGPGTRLTVT.

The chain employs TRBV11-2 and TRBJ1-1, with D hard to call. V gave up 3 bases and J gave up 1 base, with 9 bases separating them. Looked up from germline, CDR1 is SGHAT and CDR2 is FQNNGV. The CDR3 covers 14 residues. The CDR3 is CASSFSDGNTEAFF. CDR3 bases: TGTGCCAGCAGCTTTTCTGACGGGAACACTGAAGCTTTCTTT.

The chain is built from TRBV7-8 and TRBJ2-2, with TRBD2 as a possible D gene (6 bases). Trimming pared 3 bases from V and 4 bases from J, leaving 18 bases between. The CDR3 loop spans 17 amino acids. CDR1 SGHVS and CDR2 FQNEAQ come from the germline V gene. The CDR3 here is CASSFRDSGGSTGELFF. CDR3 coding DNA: TGTGCCAGCAGCTTCCGGGACTCCGGTGGGAGCACCGGGGAGCTGTTTTTT.

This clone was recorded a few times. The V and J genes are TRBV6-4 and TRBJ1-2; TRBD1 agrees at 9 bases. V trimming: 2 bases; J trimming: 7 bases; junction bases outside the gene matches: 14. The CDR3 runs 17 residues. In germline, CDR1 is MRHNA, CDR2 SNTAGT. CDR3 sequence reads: CASSDRTSRDRVVGYTF. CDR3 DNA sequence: TGTGCCAGCAGTGACCGCACATCCCGGGACAGGGTGGTTGGCTACACCTTC.

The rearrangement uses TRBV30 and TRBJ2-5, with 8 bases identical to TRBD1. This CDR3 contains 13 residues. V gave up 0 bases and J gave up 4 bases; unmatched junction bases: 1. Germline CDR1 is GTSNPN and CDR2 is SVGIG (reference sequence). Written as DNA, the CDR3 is TGTGCCTGGAGTGTACAGGGGGTAGAGACCCAGTACTTC. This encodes CAWSVQGVETQYF.

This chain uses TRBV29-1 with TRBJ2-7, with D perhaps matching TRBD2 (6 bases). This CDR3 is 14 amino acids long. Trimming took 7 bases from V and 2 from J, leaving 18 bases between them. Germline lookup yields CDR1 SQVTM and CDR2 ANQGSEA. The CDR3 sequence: CSGFREIFTYEQYF. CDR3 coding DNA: TGCAGCGGTTTTCGGGAGATTTTCACCTACGAGCAGTACTTC.

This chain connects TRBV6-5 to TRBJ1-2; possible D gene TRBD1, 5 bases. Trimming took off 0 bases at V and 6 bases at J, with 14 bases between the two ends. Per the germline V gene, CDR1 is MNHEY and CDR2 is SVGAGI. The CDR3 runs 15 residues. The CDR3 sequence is CASSYSRQGRNGYTF. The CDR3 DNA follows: TGTGCCAGCAGTTACTCGCGCCAGGGAAGGAATGGCTACACCTTC.

CDR3 in DNA: TGTGCCAGCAGCACCCGACTAGCGGGATCGTCCGAGCAGTACTTC. Protein sequence: CASSTRLAGSSEQYF. This chain connects TRBV7-2 to TRBJ2-7; TRBD2 matches 11 bases. V lost 5 bases to trimming and J lost 6 bases; unmatched junction nucleotides: 9. This CDR3 has 15 residues. From germline, CDR1 is SGHTA and CDR2 FQGNSA.

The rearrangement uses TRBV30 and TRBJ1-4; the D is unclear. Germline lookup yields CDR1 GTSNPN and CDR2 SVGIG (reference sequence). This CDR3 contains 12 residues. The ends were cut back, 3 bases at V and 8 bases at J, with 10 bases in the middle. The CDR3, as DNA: TGTGCCTGGAGGGTCGGTGGGGAAAAACTGTTTTTT. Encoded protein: CAWRVGGEKLFF. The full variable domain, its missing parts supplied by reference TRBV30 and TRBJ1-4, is SQTIHQWPATLVQPVGSPLSLECTVEGTSNPNLYWYRQAAGRGLQLLFYSVGIGQISSEVPQNLSASRPQDRQFILSSKKLLLSDSGFYLCAWRVGGEKLFFGSGTQLSVL.